What follows are 18 T cell receptor beta chains derived from one specimen sequenced in a study of blood T cell repertoires in COVID-19. Only in-frame clones appear in the TCRdb table, and some are missing; sequencing was by immunoSEQ multiplex PCR. The sample has over 300,000 clones; about 85% are singletons. The sample was PBMCs or T cells enriched from blood (not recorded which). These receptors were obtained from a woman in her thirties who had recovered from COVID-19.

This clone was detected only a few times. V usage is TRBV5-1 and J usage is TRBJ1-2; 10 bases agree with TRBD1. The CDR3 is 13 residues long. CDR1 is SGHRS, CDR2 YFSETQ, per germline. J gave up 7 bases and V 4 bases, and 4 bases lay outside the gene matches. The CDR3 nucleotides read TGCGCCAGCAGCCCTGGACAGGGGGGTGGCTACACCTTC. Protein sequence: CASSPGQGGGYTF.

A note on this clone: Other DNA sequences in this specimen translate into the identical CDR3. The J gene is TRBJ1-1, the V gene TRBV27; D possibly corresponds to TRBD1 (6 bases). V gave up 4 bases and J gave up 5 bases, with 11 bases separating them. Germline V gene sequence: CDR1 MNHEY, CDR2 SMNVEV (reference sequence). This CDR3 region has 13 residues. CDR3: CASSSQGRTEAFF. DNA of the CDR3: TGTGCCAGCAGTTCACAGGGCCGGACTGAAGCTTTCTTT.

The chain uses TRBV5-5 and TRBJ1-1; D possibly corresponds to TRBD1 (6 bases). The germline gives CDR1 SGHKS, CDR2 YYEKEE (reference sequence). Between the trimmed V and J ends, which lost 0 bases and 0 bases, there was a span of 12 bases. The CDR3 contains 16 residues. DNA for the CDR3: TGTGCCAGCAGCTTGGCCTTTCAGGGGCTGAACACTGAAGCTTTCTTT. It is translated as CASSLAFQGLNTEAFF. The variable domain in full, completed from reference TRBV5-5 and TRBJ1-1, reads DAGVTQSPTHLIKTRGQQVTLRCSPISGHKSVSWYQQVLGQGPQFIFQYYEKEERGRGNFPDRFSARQFPNYSSELNVNALLLGDSALYLCASSLAFQGLNTEAFFGQGTRLTVV.

This chain joins TRBV6-6 and TRBJ1-6; a weak D match, TRBD1 (5 bases). The germline gives CDR1 MNHNY, CDR2 SVGAGI (reference sequence). The CDR3 extends over 14 amino acids. The V end was cut by 4 bases, the J end by 7 bases, with 11 bases between. The DNA of the CDR3 is TGTGCCAGCAGTTCTAGACAGAAGAATTCACCCCTCCACTTT. This translates into CASSSRQKNSPLHF.

This chain connects TRBV5-1 to TRBJ2-3; 16 nucleotides match TRBD2. Germline-derived CDR1 and CDR2 are SGHRS and YFSETQ. CDR3 length: 18 residues. J gave up 5 bases and V 3 bases, and 9 bases lay outside the gene matches. The CDR3 DNA reads as TGCGCCAGCAGCTCGGAGGGACTAGCGGGGGGGAGGAGAGATACGCAGTATTTT. Its protein product is CASSSEGLAGGRRDTQYF.

The chain couples TRBV24-1 to TRBJ2-2; 9 bases align to TRBD1. J lost 6 bases, V lost 4 bases, and 8 bases had no gene match. The length of the CDR3 is 16 residues. CDR1 is KGHDR and CDR2 is SFDVKD in the germline V gene. Here the CDR3 DNA reads TGTGCCACCAGTGACAAGGGGACAGGGCGGGCCGGGGAGCTGTTTTTT. Encoded protein: CATSDKGTGRAGELFF.

This clone came up once. The chain couples TRBV11-3 to TRBJ2-5, with D tentatively TRBD2 (7 bases). V lost 4 bases and J 5 bases, leaving 23 bases between the germline ends. Per germline, CDR1 SGHNT and CDR2 YENEEA. The CDR3 contains 17 residues. The CDR3 region is CASSSTKGGTLGETQYF. In DNA form, the CDR3 reads TGTGCCAGCAGCTCTACCAAGGGGGGGACCCTCGGTGAGACCCAGTACTTC. Full variable domain (remainder filled in from reference TRBV11-3 and TRBJ2-5): EAGVVQSPRYKIIEKKQPVAFWCNPISGHNTLYWYLQNLGQGPELLIRYENEEAVDDSQLPKDRFSAERLKGVDSTLKIQPAELGDSAVYLCASSSTKGGTLGETQYFGPGTRLLVL.

CDR3 protein: CASSSGLADYGYTF. The CDR3 DNA sequence: TGTGCCAGCAGCTCCGGACTAGCCGACTATGGCTACACCTTC. The rearrangement joins TRBV11-1 to TRBJ1-2, with unresolved D. The CDR3 consists of 14 residues. The germline gives CDR1 SGHAT, CDR2 FQDESV (reference sequence). V was pared by 4 bases and J by 3 bases, with 12 bases between. Variable domain in full (rest from reference TRBV11-1 and TRBJ1-2): EAEVAQSPRYKITEKSQAVAFWCDPISGHATLYWYRQILGQGPELLVQFQDESVVDDSQLPKDRFSAERLKGVDSTLKIQPAELGDSAMYLCASSSGLADYGYTFGSGTRLTVV.

V gene TRBV15 combines with J gene TRBJ1-2, with 7 bases lining up with TRBD1. Germline CDR1 is LNHNV and CDR2 is YYDKDF (reference sequence). The CDR3 contains 14 residues. After removal of 5 bases from V and 4 bases from J, the junction contained 7 bases not matched to a gene. The CDR3 DNA sequence: TGTGCCACCAGCCCGACAGGGCCCCTCTATGGCTACACCTTC. Residues: CATSPTGPLYGYTF.

This rearrangement joins TRBV15 to TRBJ2-6, with D perhaps TRBD2 (5 bases). Germline V gene lookup returns CDR1 LNHNV and CDR2 YYDKDF (reference sequence). This CDR3 is built from 16 residues. With 7 bases removed from V and 0 bases from J, the gap between germline ends came to 13 bases. The CDR3 sequence is CATIGVTDSGANVLTF. The DNA of the CDR3 is TGTGCCACCATCGGGGTAACAGACTCTGGGGCCAACGTCCTGACTTTC.

This clone was picked up one time. An end of the junction differs from the germline gene, which may be a read error. The chain employs TRBV19 and TRBJ1-2; no clear D. Germline CDR1 LNHDA, CDR2 SQIVND (reference sequence). The CDR3 runs 12 residues. The CDR3 loop reads CASRAGVYGYTF. CDR3 nucleotide sequence: TGTGCTAGTAGGGCAGGCGTCTATGGCTACACCTTC.

The DNA of the CDR3 is TGCGCCAGCAGCCAAGATCGTATCCCGTTCTATGGCTACACCTTC. Translated, it gives CASSQDRIPFYGYTF. J is TRBJ1-2 and V is TRBV4-3; no definite D call. The germline gives CDR1 LGHNA, CDR2 YSLEER. V lost 0 bases to trimming and J lost 4 bases, with 12 bases between them. The CDR3 contains 15 residues.

This clone was recorded only once. The chain uses TRBV6-2 or TRBV6-3 and TRBJ1-6; D remains ambiguous. The germline gives CDR1 MNHEY, CDR2 SVGEGT. The CDR3 is made up of 19 amino acids. Trimming took off 0 bases at V and 7 bases at J, with 22 bases between the two ends. The DNA for the CDR3 is TGTGCCAGCAGTTACTCGGTTGTAACCGGGTCACAGCGGAATTCACCCCTCCACTTT. Its translation: CASSYSVVTGSQRNSPLHF.

V is TRBV3-1 (or the pseudogene TRBV3-2) and J is TRBJ1-1; 9 positions agree with TRBD1. There are 13 residues in the CDR3. J was trimmed by 4 bases and V by 5 bases; bases with no gene match: 2. Germline CDR1 is LGHDT and CDR2 is YNNKEL (reference sequence). Here the CDR3 DNA reads TGTGCCAGCAGCGTGGGACAGGGCACTGAAGCTTTCTTT. Its translation: CASSVGQGTEAFF.

The chain couples TRBV5-1 to TRBJ1-1; unclear D gene. The length of the CDR3 is 14 residues. Germline assignment: CDR1 SGHRS and CDR2 YFSETQ. The V end was cut by 4 bases, the J end by 8 bases, with 18 bases between. The CDR3 sequence is CASSLAFSVTEAFF. CDR3 bases: TGCGCCAGCAGCCTGGCGTTTAGCGTAACGGAAGCTTTCTTT.

CDR3 DNA: TGTGCCAGCAGCCAAAGAGGGGGACAGGGGTACAATGAGCAGTTCTTC. Translating it yields CASSQRGGQGYNEQFF. The chain has TRBV3-1 (or the pseudogene TRBV3-2) and TRBJ2-1; TRBD1 aligns across 10 bases. Germline V gene sequence: CDR1 LGHDT, CDR2 YNNKEL (reference sequence). The CDR3 totals 16 residues. V was pared by 2 bases and J by 4 bases, with 5 bases of the junction left unmatched.

The chain recombines TRBV12-5 with TRBJ1-6; 7 bases are shared with TRBD1. Germline V lookup: CDR1 LGHNT, CDR2 FRNRAP. The CDR3 has 17 amino acids. Unmatched junction bases numbered 14, after V lost 5 bases and J lost 7 bases. This chain's CDR3 is CASGTQWDSSLNSPLHF. The CDR3 DNA follows: TGTGCTAGTGGTACGCAATGGGACAGTTCTCTAAATTCACCCCTCCACTTT.

V and J are TRBV11-2 and TRBJ2-2; 8 bases agree with TRBD2. The germline V gene encodes CDR1 SGHAT and CDR2 FQNNGV. This CDR3 comprises 14 residues. The trim removed 1 base at V and 7 bases at J, leaving 2 bases unmatched. Here the CDR3 reads CASSLAGGVGELFF. The CDR3, as DNA: TGTGCCAGCAGCTTAGCCGGGGGGGTCGGGGAGCTGTTTTTT.